The present T cell receptor beta chain was sequenced within a study of blood T cells in healthy people across ages. Study-wide results and limits: Across the age range, TCR beta diversity per million T cells fell in a roughly linear way.

It was with a sample-barcoded 5' primer and a J-beta primer mix that a second PCR of roughly 6 to 12 cycles was run. TCRdb independently ran MiXCR on the 5' RACE reads; one entry per CDR3 protein. Among hundreds of thousands of distinct CDR3 sequences listed, roughly 26% were seen once. Trimming took 0 bases from V and 1 from J, leaving 7 bases between them. The CDR3 has 13 residues. Germline assignment: CDR1 DFQATT and CDR2 SNEGSKA (reference sequence). About this clonotype: What it recognizes is unknown.

The same sample was also studied in work on T cells of mothers and their children. From that study: The yield was over 9.5 million TCR beta CDR3 reads from each mother and roughly 3 million from each child. Thymic selection molds TCR recombination products alike in related and unrelated pairs. Related mother-child pairs shared slightly more overlap than unrelated pairs, but the difference was non-significant.

Sequencing was done on a sample of blood. The J gene is TRBJ2-7, the V gene TRBV20-1; D is unresolved. The sequence came from a boy aged 10-17 years in good health. As DNA, the CDR3 is TGCAGTGCTAGAGAAAAGGGATCCTACGAGCAGTACTTC. This gives the protein CSAREKGSYEQYF.